This T cell receptor beta chain was captured in a study of cytomegalovirus exposure and HLA in healthy donors. Findings and limits, study-wide: Cytomegalovirus association was listed for roughly 160 TCR beta chains. The classifier, whose performance was assessed in both the original and validation cohorts, reportedly diagnosed cytomegalovirus status with high specificity and sensitivity. About 87% or about 30% of the time was how often most TCR beta V segments were productive, according to an earlier analysis.

The germline gives CDR1 SEHNR, CDR2 FQNEAQ (reference sequence). Trimming at V came to 5 bases and at J to 1 base, leaving 4 bases not matched to a gene. The CDR3 has 15 residues. Comments on this clone: The antigen remains undetermined.

PCR used 60 Vbeta primers and 13 Jbeta primers. Data came from immunoSEQ multiplex PCR; TCRdb stores just in-frame clones and leaves some out. The data contain around 110,000 clones, roughly 70% of them singletons. V usage is TRBV7-9 and J usage is TRBJ2-2, with 7 nucleotides matching TRBD2. Material for sequencing was PBMCs. This sequence was found in a man aged 25 to 40 in good health and CMV-seropositive. The CDR3 coding sequence is TGTGCCAGCAGCCCAGCGGGGCTGAACACCGGGGAGCTGTTTTTT. It codes for CASSPAGLNTGELFF.